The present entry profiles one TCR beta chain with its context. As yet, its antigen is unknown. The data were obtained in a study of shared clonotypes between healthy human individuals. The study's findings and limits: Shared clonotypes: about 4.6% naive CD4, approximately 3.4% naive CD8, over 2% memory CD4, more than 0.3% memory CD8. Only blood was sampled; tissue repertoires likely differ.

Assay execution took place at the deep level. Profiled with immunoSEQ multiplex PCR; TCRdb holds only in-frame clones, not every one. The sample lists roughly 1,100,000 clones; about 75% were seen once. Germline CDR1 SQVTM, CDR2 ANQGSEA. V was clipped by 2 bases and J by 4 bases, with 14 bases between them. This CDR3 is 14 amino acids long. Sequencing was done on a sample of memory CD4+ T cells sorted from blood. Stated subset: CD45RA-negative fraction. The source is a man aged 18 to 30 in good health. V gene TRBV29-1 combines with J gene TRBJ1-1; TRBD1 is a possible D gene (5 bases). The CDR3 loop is CSVESSPGSTEAFF. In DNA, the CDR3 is TGCAGCGTTGAAAGTTCTCCAGGGAGCACTGAAGCTTTCTTT.